The 32 T cell receptor beta chains below come from one sample, sequenced in a study of OX40 agonist ivuxolimab in advanced cancers. The repertoire was sequenced with immunoSEQ multiplex PCR; TCRdb's copy has only in-frame clones and lacks some. The top ten clones hold 6% to 7.5% of a sample with roughly 86,000 clones, approximately 90% of them seen once. The starting material was CD4+ or CD8+ T cells sorted from blood, obtained in a trial of the OX40 agonist ivuxolimab. All receptors derive from an adult with an advanced solid tumor such as melanoma, head and neck, liver or kidney cancer.

The chain joins TRBV7-9 to TRBJ1-1, with D maybe TRBD1 (5 bases). CDR1 is SEHNR and CDR2 is FQNEAQ in the germline V gene (reference sequence). V was cut by 6 bases and J by 6 bases, with 23 bases left in between. CDR3 length: 16 amino acids. The CDR3 here is CASRPQTGDLGAEAFF. The CDR3 bases are TGTGCCAGCAGGCCCCAGACGGGGGATTTAGGGGCTGAAGCTTTCTTT.

The rearrangement joins TRBV7-6 to TRBJ1-4; perhaps TRBD1 as D (5 bases). V was trimmed by 0 bases and J by 5 bases, leaving 7 bases between them. Germline CDR1 SGHVS, CDR2 FNYEAQ. This CDR3 spans 14 amino acids. The DNA for the CDR3 is TGTGCCAGCAGCTTAGCGCCAGGGAATGAAAAACTGTTTTTT. It translates to CASSLAPGNEKLFF.

This clone was recorded only once. CDR3 sequence (DNA): TGTGCCAGCAGTCAGTACTGGGATGAGCAGTTCTTC. Translated, it gives CASSQYWDEQFF. This chain connects TRBV5-6 to TRBJ2-1, with D hard to call. V dropped 5 bases and J dropped 8 bases, with 11 bases sitting between them. The CDR3 is 12 amino acids. CDR1 and CDR2 (germline): SGHDT, YYEEEE.

This rearrangement joins TRBV11-3 to TRBJ1-1; 7 bases align to TRBD1. The ends lost 4 bases at V and 10 bases at J; junction bases unmatched: 9. The CDR3 sequence is 13 residues long. Germline V gene lookup returns CDR1 SGHNT and CDR2 YENEEA. CDR3 nucleotides: TGTGCCAGCAGCTCCAGGACAGGTCACGCAGCTTTCTTT. This gives the protein CASSSRTGHAAFF.

V gene TRBV6-5 combines with J gene TRBJ2-7; D possibly corresponds to TRBD1 (5 bases). CDR1 is MNHEY, CDR2 SVGAGI, per germline. The CDR3 contains 16 residues. Trimming took 0 bases from V and 0 from J, leaving 12 bases between them. CDR3 amino acids: CASSYSRTRDSYEQYF. CDR3 sequence (DNA): TGTGCCAGCAGTTACTCCCGGACAAGGGACTCCTACGAGCAGTACTTC.

The CDR3 nucleotides are TGTGCCAGCAGCGCGCGCAACTTTGAGCAGCAGTTCTTC. It is translated as CASSARNFEQQFF. The gene calls are TRBV14 and TRBJ2-1; D gene ambiguous. The V end lost 5 bases, the J end lost 11 bases, and 16 bases lay between the germline ends. The CDR3 totals 13 residues. Germline loops: CDR1 SGHDN, CDR2 FVKESK.

This clone is medium-sized. The V call is TRBV6-4, the J call TRBJ2-1; 9 bases map to TRBD1. Germline CDR1 is MRHNA and CDR2 is SNTAGT. The J segment lost 4 bases and the V segment lost 5 bases, leaving 6 bases of the junction unmatched. There are 15 residues in the CDR3. DNA of the CDR3: TGTGCCAGCAGTCCCGGACAGGGGACTTACAATGAGCAGTTCTTC. Translation: CASSPGQGTYNEQFF.

The chain joins TRBV27 to TRBJ2-7; 7 bases match TRBD2. V shed 6 bases, J shed 0 bases, and the junction held 5 bases outside the gene matches. Germline values: CDR1 MNHEY, CDR2 SMNVEV (reference sequence). The CDR3 runs to 14 residues. The CDR3 coding sequence is TGTGCCAGCAGGGCGGGAGTTCTCTCCTACGAGCAGTACTTC. Its protein product is CASRAGVLSYEQYF.

The chain links TRBV9 to TRBJ2-2; D may be TRBD2 (5 bases). This CDR3 has 12 amino acids. In germline, CDR1 is SGDLS, CDR2 YYNGEE. V was trimmed by 4 bases and J by 4 bases, leaving 5 bases between them. Here the CDR3 reads CASSRGTGELFF. The CDR3 DNA reads as TGTGCCAGCAGCCGGGGCACCGGGGAGCTGTTTTTT.

This rearrangement joins TRBV27 to TRBJ2-7; 7 bases are a match to TRBD2. The germline CDR1 and CDR2 sequences are MNHEY and SMNVEV (reference sequence). With 5 bases clipped from V and 4 bases from J, the junction kept 11 bases outside the gene matches. The CDR3 runs to 15 residues. This CDR3 reads CASSDGAGREYEQYF. DNA for the CDR3: TGTGCCAGCAGTGACGGGGCAGGGAGGGAGTACGAGCAGTACTTC.

The gene calls are TRBV5-4 and TRBJ2-1; 14 bases line up with TRBD2. Unmatched junction bases numbered 12, after V lost 7 bases and J lost 9 bases. Germline loops: CDR1 SGHNT, CDR2 YYREEE (reference sequence). The CDR3 has 16 residues. CDR3 protein: CASSLRGGLAGVEQFF. CDR3 DNA: TGTGCCAGCTCTCTCCGAGGGGGACTAGCGGGAGTTGAGCAGTTCTTC.

The chain couples TRBV30 to TRBJ2-5; TRBD1 or TRBD2 may be the D gene (5 bases each). Trimming cost V 4 bases and J 4 bases, with 13 bases left between them. CDR1 is GTSNPN, CDR2 SVGIG, per germline (reference sequence). The length of the CDR3 is 13 residues. As DNA, the CDR3 is TGTGCCTGGAACGAGGGGCTTGGAGAGACCCAGTACTTC. Protein sequence: CAWNEGLGETQYF.

This clone showed up just once. The V and J genes are TRBV14 and TRBJ2-7, with a tentative D call TRBD1 (5 bases). Germline lookup yields CDR1 SGHDN and CDR2 FVKESK. V was pared by 4 bases and J by 7 bases, with 14 bases between. The CDR3 is made up of 13 amino acids. CDR3 sequence reads: CASSPQGLKEQYF. CDR3 in DNA: TGTGCCAGCAGCCCCCAGGGTCTAAAGGAGCAGTACTTC.

This chain's CDR3 is CASSLGQGLADTQYF. The CDR3 DNA reads as TGTGCCAGCAGTTTGGGACAGGGGCTGGCAGATACGCAGTATTTT. The chain recombines TRBV27 with TRBJ2-3; 10 bases match TRBD1. CDR1 is MNHEY, CDR2 SMNVEV, per germline (reference sequence). Losses at the gene ends were 3 bases for V and 4 bases for J; bases not matched to a gene: 4. CDR3 length: 15 amino acids.

The rearrangement joins TRBV30 to TRBJ1-4, with no clear D. Germline CDR1 GTSNPN, CDR2 SVGIG (reference sequence). This CDR3 region has 13 residues. Trimming shortened V by 0 bases and J by 8 bases, and 10 bases separated the two germline ends. CDR3 loop: CAWSVSLGEKLFF. The CDR3 DNA reads as TGTGCCTGGAGTGTTTCTCTAGGAGAAAAACTGTTTTTT.

This chain connects TRBV13 to TRBJ1-1; D unresolved. Germline values: CDR1 PRHDT, CDR2 FYEKMQ (reference sequence). The V end lost 1 base, the J end lost 4 bases, and 10 bases lay between the germline ends. There are 14 residues in the CDR3. Here the CDR3 DNA reads TGTGCCAGCAGCTTAGTAGCACCCAGCACTGAAGCTTTCTTT. As protein: CASSLVAPSTEAFF. The full variable domain, its missing parts supplied by reference TRBV13 and TRBJ1-1, is AAGVIQSPRHLIKEKRETATLKCYPIPRHDTVYWYQQGPGQDPQFLISFYEKMQSDKGSIPDRFSAQQFSDYHSELNMSSLELGDSALYFCASSLVAPSTEAFFGQGTRLTVV.

The CDR3 here is CASGSGVSTDTQYF. CDR3 sequence (DNA): TGTGCCAGCGGATCAGGGGTGAGCACAGATACGCAGTATTTT. This chain links TRBV7-9 with TRBJ2-3; a possible D gene is TRBD1 (6 bases). Germline V gene sequence: CDR1 SEHNR, CDR2 FQNEAQ (reference sequence). Deletions cut 8 bases from V and 0 bases from J, with 12 bases between. This CDR3 is 14 amino acids long.

The gene calls are TRBV5-1 and TRBJ2-1; D gene unclear. This CDR3 comprises 15 residues. The V gene's germline CDR1 is SGHRS and CDR2 YFSETQ. The V and J ends lost 6 bases and 2 bases respectively, with 15 bases between them. The CDR3 DNA sequence: TGCGCCAGCAATCCAGTCGTGGGAACCTACAATGAGCAGTTCTTC. It encodes CASNPVVGTYNEQFF.

The sample holds a few counts of this clone. The chain employs TRBV6-1 and TRBJ1-4; 8 bases agree with TRBD1. After removal of 2 bases from V and 8 bases from J, the junction contained 10 bases not matched to a gene. The length of the CDR3 is 16 residues. From germline, CDR1 is MNHNS and CDR2 SASEGT. In nucleotides, the CDR3 is TGTGCCAGCAGTGAAAGGGTAGGGACAGGCCAAGAAAAACTGTTTTTT. Translated, it gives CASSERVGTGQEKLFF.

The chain is built from TRBV2 and TRBJ2-7; D might be TRBD1 or TRBD2, each matching 5 bases. The CDR3 is made up of 17 amino acids. The V gene lost 3 bases and the J gene lost 0 bases, with 18 bases spanning the gap. Germline V gives CDR1 SNHLY, CDR2 FYNNEI. CDR3 protein: CASSEGTPLSSSYEQYF. CDR3 nucleotide sequence: TGTGCCAGCAGTGAGGGGACGCCACTGTCTAGCTCCTACGAGCAGTACTTC.

The gene calls are TRBV10-2 and TRBJ2-3; 7 bases align to TRBD1. CDR1 is WSHSY, CDR2 SAAADI, per germline. V shed 1 base, J shed 0 bases, and the junction held 10 bases outside the gene matches. CDR3 length equals 18 residues. CDR3 DNA sequence: TGCGCCAGCAGTGAGTTTACAGGGGCCTTCTATAGCACAGATACGCAGTATTTT. Its protein is CASSEFTGAFYSTDTQYF.

The V call is TRBV30, the J call TRBJ2-7, with 7 positions matching TRBD1. The ends lost 6 bases at V and 0 bases at J; junction bases unmatched: 11. The CDR3 is 15 amino acids. Germline V gene sequence: CDR1 GTSNPN, CDR2 SVGIG (reference sequence). This CDR3 reads CACLRVRGYSYEQYF. The CDR3 nucleotides are TGTGCCTGCCTTAGGGTCAGGGGGTACTCCTACGAGCAGTACTTC.

The chain links TRBV6-6 to TRBJ2-1; 9 bases are shared with TRBD2. CDR1 is MNHNY and CDR2 is SVGAGI in the germline V gene (reference sequence). The CDR3 consists of 16 residues. V dropped 7 bases and J dropped 4; count of bases not matched to a gene: 11. Here the CDR3 DNA reads TGTGCCAGCAACCTCCCATTAGCGGGAGAGTACAATGAGCAGTTCTTC. Translated, it gives CASNLPLAGEYNEQFF.

This clone was seen a handful of times. The gene calls are TRBV19 and TRBJ1-5; D is perhaps TRBD1 (5 bases). V was shortened by 7 bases and J by 4 bases, with 11 bases between the two germline ends. The germline V gene has CDR1 LNHDA and CDR2 SQIVND (reference sequence). The CDR3 covers 13 residues. The CDR3 is CASTRGTNQPQHF. DNA for the CDR3: TGTGCCAGTACTCGGGGGACGAATCAGCCCCAGCATTTT.

The chain combines TRBV12-2 with TRBJ2-4; no DNA check was done on the table's D call, TRBD1. TRBV12-2 is tagged as a pseudogene. The CDR3 totals 14 residues. CDR3 sequence (DNA): TGTGCCAGCAGCTTAGCGGGACAGGCAAGGGTTCAGTACTTC. Translating gives CASSLAGQARVQYF.

This clone was counted a single time. V is TRBV16 and J is TRBJ2-7; 9 bases are a match to TRBD1. The CDR3 contains 16 residues. The V and J ends lost 3 bases and 3 bases, in that order; junction bases with no gene match: 9. Germline V gene lookup returns CDR1 KGHSY and CDR2 FQNENV. CDR3 loop: CASSQRPGQGRYEQYF. The CDR3 DNA sequence: TGTGCCAGCAGCCAGAGGCCGGGACAGGGCCGCTACGAGCAGTACTTC. The entire variable domain, with the rest obtained from reference TRBV16 and TRBJ2-7, is as follows: GEEVAQTPKHLVRGEGQKAKLYCAPIKGHSYVFWYQQVLKNEFKFLISFQNENVFDETGMPKERFSAKCLPNSPCSLEIQATKLEDSAVYFCASSQRPGQGRYEQYFGPGTRLTVT.

The chain has TRBV11-2 and TRBJ2-5; the D is unclear. V gave up 0 bases and J gave up 4 bases, with 6 bases separating them. From germline, CDR1 is SGHAT and CDR2 FQNNGV. The CDR3 is 13 amino acids. CDR3: CASSLERVETQYF. The CDR3 DNA reads TGTGCCAGCAGCTTAGAACGGGTAGAGACCCAGTACTTC.

The chain recombines TRBV9 with TRBJ2-3; 7 nucleotides align to TRBD1. Germline CDR1 and CDR2: SGDLS and YYNGEE. Losses at the gene ends were 0 bases for V and 0 bases for J; bases not matched to a gene: 1. The CDR3 totals 15 residues. The CDR3 protein is CASSVEGASTDTQYF. The CDR3 DNA follows: TGTGCCAGCAGCGTAGAGGGGGCTAGCACAGATACGCAGTATTTT.

The V call is TRBV4-1, the J call TRBJ1-1; D gene ambiguous. The CDR3 is made up of 15 amino acids. Germline CDR1 reads MGHRA; CDR2 reads YSYEKL. Trimming took 0 bases from V and 4 from J, leaving 12 bases between them. CDR3: CASSQESAAITEAFF. Written as DNA, the CDR3 is TGCGCCAGCAGCCAAGAATCGGCGGCAATCACTGAAGCTTTCTTT.

The chain carries TRBV10-3 and TRBJ2-5; D is unclear. Trimming left V 3 bases short and J 1 base short, with 9 bases between. The CDR3 runs 14 residues. CDR1 is ENHRY and CDR2 is SYGVKD in the germline V gene. CDR3: CAISDKQTQETQYF. CDR3 coding DNA: TGTGCCATCAGTGATAAACAGACCCAAGAGACCCAGTACTTC.

The chain combines TRBV7-9 with TRBJ2-1; 12 positions match TRBD1. CDR1 and CDR2 from the germline V gene are SEHNR and FQNEAQ (reference sequence). This CDR3 has 19 amino acids. V trimming: 3 bases; J trimming: 12 bases; junction bases outside the gene matches: 21. DNA for the CDR3: TGTGCCAGCAGCTTGGCATACCTTCTATCCCGGGACAGGGGGCTCGGGCAGTTCTTC. Encoded protein: CASSLAYLLSRDRGLGQFF.

J is TRBJ2-3 and V is TRBV7-9; TRBD2 agrees at 9 bases. The CDR3 runs to 16 residues. V trimming: 5 bases; J trimming: 1 base; junction bases outside the gene matches: 7. CDR1 and CDR2 from the germline V gene are SEHNR and FQNEAQ (reference sequence). The CDR3 spells CASSRASGTGTDTQYF. DNA of the CDR3: TGTGCCAGCAGCCGCGCTAGCGGGACGGGCACAGATACGCAGTATTTT.